This T cell receptor (beta chain) was sequenced in a study of CD8 T cells in Susac syndrome. The germline V gene encodes CDR1 SQVTM and CDR2 ANQGSEA. The CDR3 spans 13 residues. V was shortened by 5 bases and J by 1 base, with 11 bases between the two germline ends. TCR beta sequencing covered blood CD8+ and CD4+ T cells. Roughly 0.45 to 1 ug RNA was reverse transcribed with random hexamers. Multiplex PCR with immunoSEQ amplified the TCR beta CDR3 across 54 Vbeta and 13 Jbeta. TCRdb independently ran MiXCR on the immunoSEQ multiplex PCR reads; one entry per CDR3 protein. The sample lists about 160,000 distinct CDR3 sequences, roughly 93% seen once, with approximately 0.14% in the top ten.

The source material was CD4+ T cells from PBMCs. The TCR originated in a human donor in good health. The gene calls are TRBV29-1 and TRBJ1-1; unclear D gene. CDR3 sequence reads: CSVLGKGNTEAFF. The CDR3, as DNA: TGCAGCGTTCTGGGGAAGGGGAACACTGAAGCTTTCTTT.